The clone carrying this T cell receptor beta chain was recorded many times. Its target is not known. CDR3 length: 15 amino acids. Germline V gives CDR1 SGHRS, CDR2 YFSETQ. V gave up 5 bases and J gave up 0 bases, with 12 bases separating them. The data stem from a study of neurological immune-mediated disorders. Study-level points and caveats: Healthy controls had more TCR clonal expansion than multiple sclerosis, which showed the least, whereas HTLV-1-associated myelopathy showed the most. None of the CDR3 amino acid sequences of expanded clones recurred across subjects, suggesting private repertoires in all groups.

Synthesis of cDNA was performed by 5'RACE using 10-nucleotide random UMIs. TCRdb used MiXCR to reprocess the 5' RACE reads, holding one entry per CDR3 protein. The sample carries 30,000 to 35,000 distinct CDR3 sequences, about 4% recorded once. The V gene is TRBV5-1, the J gene TRBJ2-1; possibly TRBD1 for D (5 bases). The receptor was isolated from a woman in her thirties or forties in good health. The sample was CD4+ T cells from blood. CDR3 region: CASREDTSSYNEQFF. The DNA of the CDR3 is TGCGCCAGCAGAGAGGACACGAGCTCCTACAATGAGCAGTTCTTC.